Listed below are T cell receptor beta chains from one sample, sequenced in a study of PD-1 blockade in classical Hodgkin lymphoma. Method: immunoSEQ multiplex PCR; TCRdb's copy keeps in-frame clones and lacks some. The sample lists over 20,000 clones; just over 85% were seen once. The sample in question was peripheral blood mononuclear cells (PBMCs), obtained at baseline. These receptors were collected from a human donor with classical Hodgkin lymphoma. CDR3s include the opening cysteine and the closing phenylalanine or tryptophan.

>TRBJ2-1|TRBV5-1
CASSAAVNNEQFF
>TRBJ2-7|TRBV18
CATSSTGIEQYF
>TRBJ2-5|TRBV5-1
CASSAAGGYEETQYF
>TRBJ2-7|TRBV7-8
CASSFAGEVYEQYF
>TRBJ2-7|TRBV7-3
CASSLYFGESYEQYF
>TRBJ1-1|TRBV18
CASSPQQGMNTEAFF
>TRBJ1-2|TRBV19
CASSILGTKGYTF
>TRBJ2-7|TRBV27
CASSSQMTGAYEQYF
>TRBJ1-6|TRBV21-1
CASTPRGSYNSPLHF
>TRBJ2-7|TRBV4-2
CASSPGTGSYEQYF
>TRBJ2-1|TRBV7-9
CATGLAGSGQFF
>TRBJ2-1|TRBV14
CASTPRGSYNEQFF
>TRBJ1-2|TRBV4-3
CASSQEKGRGYGYTF
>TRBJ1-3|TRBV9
CASGQGHTIYF
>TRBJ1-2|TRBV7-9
CASSLSGSYGYTF
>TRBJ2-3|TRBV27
CASSLRVRDTQYF
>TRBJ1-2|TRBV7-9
CASSFLTVDFDYGYTF
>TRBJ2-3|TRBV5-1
CASSFGTGGTDTQYF
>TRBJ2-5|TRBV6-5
CASSYSLTGWETQYF
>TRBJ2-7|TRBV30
CAWSVRGLADYEQYF
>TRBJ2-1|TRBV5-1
CASSAFFSQSSYNEQFF
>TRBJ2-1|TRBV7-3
CASSMTGTNEQFF
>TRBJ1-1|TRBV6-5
CAAAQGWANTEAFF
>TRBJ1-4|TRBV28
CASSSQDRDEKLFF
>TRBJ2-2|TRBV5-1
CASSLQGTGELFF
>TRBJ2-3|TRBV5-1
CASSLAGVAGVTDTQYF
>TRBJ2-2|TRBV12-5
CASGLVQAGELFF
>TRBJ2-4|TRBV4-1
CASSQTQGAKNIQYF
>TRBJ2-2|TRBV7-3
CASSSLAGELFF
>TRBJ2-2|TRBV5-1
CASNDASGGTGELFF
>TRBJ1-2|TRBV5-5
CASSRTGNGYTF
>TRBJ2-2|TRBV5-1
CASNSGTGRTGELFF
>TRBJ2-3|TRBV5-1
CASSGLGITDTQYF
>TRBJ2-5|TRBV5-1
CASSLGTSGVETQYF
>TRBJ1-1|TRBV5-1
CASSNPLGTGDLGAFF
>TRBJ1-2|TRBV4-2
CASSQDGGPNGYTF
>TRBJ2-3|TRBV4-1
CASSQAPWGAPSTDTQYF
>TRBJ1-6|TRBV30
CAWRTGQGNSPLHF
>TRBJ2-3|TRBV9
CASSVSSGLTDTQYF